Each of the 14 T cell receptor beta chains below was sequenced from the same sample in a study of Graves' ophthalmopathy and Graves' hyperthyroidism. Amplification of TCR beta CDR3 regions used RNA transcripts. Investigators did first-round RT-PCR with HTBI primers, then second-round multiplex PCR. TCRdb called the multiplex PCR reads again in MiXCR, with one record for every CDR3 protein. The sample has 240,000 or so distinct CDR3 sequences; 40% to 50% are singletons. Source material: peripheral blood. These receptors were obtained from an adult man with Graves' ophthalmopathy.

This chain uses TRBV14 with TRBJ2-2, with a weak D call TRBD1 (6 bases). Trimming removed 8 bases from V and 2 bases from J, with 9 bases in between. CDR3 length: 13 amino acids. The germline V gene has CDR1 SGHDN and CDR2 FVKESK. Here the CDR3 reads CASGTFNTGELFF. The DNA of the CDR3 is TGTGCCAGCGGGACATTTAACACCGGGGAGCTGTTTTTT.

This clonotype showed up just a few times. The chain combines TRBV10-3 with TRBJ1-1; 8 bases fit TRBD1. Germline assignment: CDR1 ENHRY and CDR2 SYGVKD. After removal of 10 bases from V and 4 bases from J, the junction contained 5 bases not matched to a gene. The CDR3 contains 12 residues. The CDR3, as DNA: TGTGCCACCCAGGGGGCGGCCACTGAAGCTTTCTTT. Protein: CATQGAATEAFF.

Only a few counts were recorded for this clonotype. This chain links TRBV7-3 with TRBJ2-6; no reliable D call. The germline V gene has CDR1 SGHTA and CDR2 FQGTGA. The CDR3 is 15 residues long. Deletions cut 3 bases from V and 0 bases from J, with 6 bases between. CDR3 sequence (DNA): TGTGCCAGCAGCTTGATCCACTCTGGGGCCAACGTCCTGACTTTC. This codes for CASSLIHSGANVLTF.

About this clonotype: A single base separates this from a much larger clone, so it may be a read error. The chain is built from TRBV29-1 and TRBJ1-1; D is unclear. The CDR3 length is 11 residues. CDR1 SQVTM and CDR2 ANQGSEA come from the germline V gene. V was trimmed by 4 bases and J by 2 bases, leaving 5 bases between them. CDR3 amino acids: CSVVQNTEAFF. CDR3 coding DNA: TGCAGCGTTGTGCAAAACACTGAAGCTTTCTTT. Drawing the rest from reference TRBV29-1 and TRBJ1-1, the complete variable domain is SAVISQKPSRDICQRGTSLTIQCQVDSQVTMMFWYRQQPGQSLTLIATANQGSEATYESGFVIDKFPISRPNLTFSTLTVSNMSPEDSSIYLCSVVQNTEAFFGQGTRLTVV.

The V and J genes are TRBV7-8 and TRBJ2-5, with D perhaps TRBD1 or TRBD2 (6 bases each). Trimming cost V 2 bases and J 4 bases, with 11 bases left between them. Germline CDR1 is SGHVS and CDR2 is FQNEAQ. The CDR3 length is 14 residues. CDR3 coding DNA: TGTGCCAGCAGCTTATCGGGGGCGAGAGAGACCCAGTACTTC. The encoded protein is CASSLSGARETQYF.

This clonotype occurred a few times. CDR3 sequence: CASSLLGGNGYTF. In DNA form, the CDR3 reads TGTGCCAGCAGCCTGCTTGGGGGGAATGGCTACACCTTC. The V and J genes are TRBV28 and TRBJ1-2, with D maybe TRBD1 (5 bases). This CDR3 contains 13 residues. From germline, CDR1 is MDHEN and CDR2 SYDVKM. V gave up 6 bases and J gave up 6 bases, with 14 bases separating them.

The rearrangement joins TRBV28 to TRBJ1-6; 8 bases are a match to TRBD1. This CDR3 is 15 amino acids long. Germline V lookup: CDR1 MDHEN, CDR2 SYDVKM. The ends lost 3 bases at V and 8 bases at J; junction bases unmatched: 6. The CDR3 DNA sequence: TGTGCCAGCAGTTTTGACAGGGGTAGTTATTCACCCCTCCACTTT. Protein product: CASSFDRGSYSPLHF.

The gene calls are TRBV5-4 and TRBJ2-5, with a possible D match to TRBD2 (5 bases). Trimming cost V 3 bases and J 3 bases, with 12 bases left between them. Per the germline V gene, CDR1 is SGHNT and CDR2 is YYREEE (reference sequence). The CDR3 extends over 14 amino acids. DNA for the CDR3: TGTGCCAGCAGCTCCGGGATACGAGAAGAGACCCAGTACTTC. Translated: CASSSGIREETQYF.

The table lists this clonotype with a few counts. The chain carries TRBV15 and TRBJ2-7; 7 bases fit TRBD2. In germline, CDR1 is LNHNV, CDR2 YYDKDF (reference sequence). V lost 0 bases, J lost 2 bases, and 7 bases stayed unmatched. This CDR3 spans 16 amino acids. CDR3 in DNA: TGTGCCACCAGCAGAGATTACCCCCGGGGGGCCTACGAGCAGTACTTC. Translation gives CATSRDYPRGAYEQYF.

The rearrangement joins TRBV7-2 to TRBJ2-7, with TRBD1 matching over 9 bases. The germline V gene has CDR1 SGHTA and CDR2 FQGNSA. CDR3 length equals 16 residues. V shed 5 bases, J shed 2 bases, and the junction held 10 bases outside the gene matches. The CDR3 sequence: CASSSPLRQGAYEQYF. The CDR3 coding sequence is TGTGCCAGCAGCAGTCCTCTTAGACAGGGGGCCTACGAGCAGTACTTC.

The chain is built from TRBV7-9 and TRBJ1-1; D remains ambiguous. Between the trimmed V and J ends, which lost 0 bases and 11 bases, there was a span of 4 bases. The CDR3 is made up of 10 amino acids. In germline, CDR1 is SEHNR, CDR2 FQNEAQ (reference sequence). CDR3 loop: CASSLAQAFF. CDR3 DNA: TGTGCCAGCAGCTTAGCCCAGGCTTTCTTT.

The chain links TRBV29-1 to TRBJ1-1; 8 bases are a match to TRBD1. Germline-derived CDR1 and CDR2 are SQVTM and ANQGSEA. The CDR3 is 14 amino acids. V shed 4 bases, J shed 8 bases, and the junction held 12 bases outside the gene matches. CDR3 sequence reads: CSVVSLDREVEAFF. CDR3 sequence (DNA): TGCAGCGTTGTGTCCCTGGACAGGGAGGTGGAAGCTTTCTTT.

V gene TRBV20-1 combines with J gene TRBJ2-5, with TRBD1 matching 8 bases. Germline V CDR1 and CDR2: DFQATT, SNEGSKA (reference sequence). This CDR3 contains 15 residues. Trimming took 6 bases from V and 2 from J; bases not matched to a gene: 11. CDR3 DNA: TGCAGTGCCGAGGAGGGACAGGAAATACAAGAGACCCAGTACTTC. Its translation is CSAEEGQEIQETQYF.

This clonotype appeared a few times. The genes are TRBV10-3 and TRBJ2-2, with 8 nucleotides matching TRBD1. CDR3 length: 15 amino acids. With V trimmed by 3 bases and J by 3 bases, 3 bases remained unmatched. Germline V lookup: CDR1 ENHRY, CDR2 SYGVKD. This chain's CDR3 is CAISDRTGYTGELFF. The DNA of the CDR3 is TGTGCCATCAGTGACAGGACAGGGTACACCGGGGAGCTGTTTTTT.